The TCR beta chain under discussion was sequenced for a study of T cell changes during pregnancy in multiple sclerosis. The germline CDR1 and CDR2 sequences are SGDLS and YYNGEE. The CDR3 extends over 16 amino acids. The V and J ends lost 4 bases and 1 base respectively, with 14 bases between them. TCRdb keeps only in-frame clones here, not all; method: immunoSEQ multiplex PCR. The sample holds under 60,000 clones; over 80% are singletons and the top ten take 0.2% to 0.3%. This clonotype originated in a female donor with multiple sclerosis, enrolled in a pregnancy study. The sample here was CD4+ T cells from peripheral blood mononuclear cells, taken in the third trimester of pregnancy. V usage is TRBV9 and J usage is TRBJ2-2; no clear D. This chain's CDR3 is CASSTRDRVNTGELFF. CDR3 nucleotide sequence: TGTGCCAGCAGCACAAGAGACCGGGTGAACACCGGGGAGCTGTTTTTT.